The entry below gives a single T cell receptor beta chain sequence along with its context. Antigen unknown. These data come from a study of CD8+ T cells in alopecia areata. The study, taken as a whole, reports: Compared with normal scalp, lesional scalp had higher clonality and more expanded CD8+ clones.

RNA extraction was followed by reverse transcription into cDNA, which acted as the sequencing template. Repertoires were generated with immunoSEQ multiplex PCR, while TCRdb's copy carries only in-frame clones and drops some. This table holds around 100,000 clones, around three fifths found once. V lost 4 bases and J lost 2, with 15 bases in between. This CDR3 comprises 14 residues. Germline assignment: CDR1 GTSNPN and CDR2 SVGIG (reference sequence). The sample comprised CD4+ T cells sorted from blood. This sequence was found in a human donor in good health. The chain recombines TRBV30 with TRBJ2-7, with a possible D match to TRBD1 (6 bases). Written as DNA, the CDR3 is TGTGCCTGGAATCCTGCGGCAGGGGCCTACGAGCAGTACTTC. It yields the protein CAWNPAAGAYEQYF. Variable domain in full (rest from reference TRBV30 and TRBJ2-7): SQTIHQWPATLVQPVGSPLSLECTVEGTSNPNLYWYRQAAGRGLQLLFYSVGIGQISSEVPQNLSASRPQDRQFILSSKKLLLSDSGFYLCAWNPAAGAYEQYFGPGTRLTVT.